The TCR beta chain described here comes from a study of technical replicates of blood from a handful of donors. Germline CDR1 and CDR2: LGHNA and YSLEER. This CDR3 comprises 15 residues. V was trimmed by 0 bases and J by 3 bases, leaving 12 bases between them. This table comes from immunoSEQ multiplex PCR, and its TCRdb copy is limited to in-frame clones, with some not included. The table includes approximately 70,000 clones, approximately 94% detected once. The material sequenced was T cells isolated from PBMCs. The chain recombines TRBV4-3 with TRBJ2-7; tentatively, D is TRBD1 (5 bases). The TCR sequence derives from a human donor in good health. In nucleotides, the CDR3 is TGCGCCAGCAGCCAAGACAGGGTGAGGTTCTACGAGCAGTACTTC. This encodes CASSQDRVRFYEQYF.